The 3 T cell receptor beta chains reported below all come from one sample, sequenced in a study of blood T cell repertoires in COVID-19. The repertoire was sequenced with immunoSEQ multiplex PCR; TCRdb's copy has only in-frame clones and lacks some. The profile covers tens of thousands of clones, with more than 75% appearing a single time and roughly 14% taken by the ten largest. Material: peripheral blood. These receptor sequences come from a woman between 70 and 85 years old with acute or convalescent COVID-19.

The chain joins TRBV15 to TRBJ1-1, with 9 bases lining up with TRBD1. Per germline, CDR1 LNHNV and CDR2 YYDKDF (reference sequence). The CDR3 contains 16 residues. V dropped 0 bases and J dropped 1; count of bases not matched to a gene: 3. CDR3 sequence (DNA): TGTGCCACCAGCAGAGAAGGGGGACAGGGGAACACTGAAGCTTTCTTT. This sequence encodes CATSREGGQGNTEAFF.

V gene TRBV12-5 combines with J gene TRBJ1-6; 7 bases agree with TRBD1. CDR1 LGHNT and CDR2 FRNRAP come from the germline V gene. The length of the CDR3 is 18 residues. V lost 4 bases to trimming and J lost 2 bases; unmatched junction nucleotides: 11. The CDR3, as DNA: TGTGCTAGTGGTTCCCCGGCCACAGGGGCAGCCTATAATTCACCCCTCCACTTT. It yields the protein CASGSPATGAAYNSPLHF.

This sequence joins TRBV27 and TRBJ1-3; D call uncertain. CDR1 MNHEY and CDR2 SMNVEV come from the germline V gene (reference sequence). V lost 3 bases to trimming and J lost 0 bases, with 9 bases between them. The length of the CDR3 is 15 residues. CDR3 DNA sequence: TGTGCCAGCAGTTTTCGGGGTTACTCTGGAAACACCATATATTTT. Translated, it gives CASSFRGYSGNTIYF.